Below are 5 T cell receptor beta chains sequenced from a single sample in a study of post-analysis software for immune sequencing data. Study-wide results and caveats: Patients used about five TRBV segments, including TRBV5-6, TRBV5-1 and TRBV20-1, more often than controls.

The authors incorporated unique molecular identifiers into the TCR beta cDNA libraries. Each CDR3 protein is one row after TCRdb ran MiXCR on the PCR reads. The sample has 750,000 to 950,000 distinct CDR3 sequences, roughly 50% seen once. Their recognized antigens are unknown. Source material: blood. The receptors stem from a girl aged 10-17 years with multiple sclerosis.

This clonotype was seen only a few times. The chain links TRBV7-9 to TRBJ2-3; 12 bases align to TRBD1. V dropped 5 bases and J dropped 4; count of bases not matched to a gene: 4. Germline V CDR1 and CDR2: SEHNR, FQNEAQ (reference sequence). The CDR3 is 15 amino acids. CDR3: CASSKGTGGADTQYF. CDR3 nucleotides: TGTGCCAGCAGCAAGGGGACAGGGGGCGCAGATACGCAGTATTTT.

This clonotype was picked up a small number of times. The chain is built from TRBV20-1 and TRBJ2-4; D possibly corresponds to TRBD1 (6 bases). Trimming took 4 bases from V and 3 from J, leaving 16 bases between them. The CDR3 covers 15 residues. Germline values: CDR1 DFQATT, CDR2 SNEGSKA (reference sequence). The CDR3 nucleotides read TGCAGTGCTACCGAGAGGGGGACATTCAAAAACATTCAGTACTTC. It is translated as CSATERGTFKNIQYF.

The chain uses TRBV7-2 and TRBJ2-1, with 8 bases matching TRBD2. The J call may be mistaken, given a closer DNA end match to TRBJ2-7. This CDR3 contains 15 residues. CDR1 and CDR2 from the germline V gene are SGHTA and FQGNSA. The CDR3 loop reads CASSFIAGLHYEQYF. For the CDR3, the DNA is TGTGCCAGCAGCTTTATAGCGGGGTTGCACTACGAGCAGTACTTC.

The rearrangement joins TRBV28 to TRBJ1-2; D might be TRBD1 (5 bases). V was pared by 5 bases and J by 8 bases, with 18 bases between. The length of the CDR3 is 14 residues. Germline-derived CDR1 and CDR2 are MDHEN and SYDVKM. CDR3 in amino acids: CASSLTGTVPGYTF. The CDR3 DNA reads as TGTGCCAGCAGTCTAACCGGGACCGTCCCCGGCTACACCTTC.

This clonotype has more than one count but fewer than ten. V gene TRBV4-1 combines with J gene TRBJ2-1; D call uncertain. The CDR3 contains 11 residues. Germline V gene sequence: CDR1 MGHRA, CDR2 YSYEKL. The V end was cut by 3 bases, the J end by 6 bases, with 3 bases between. For the CDR3, the DNA is TGCGCCAGCAGCCACCCCAATGAGCAGTTCTTC. Translation: CASSHPNEQFF.